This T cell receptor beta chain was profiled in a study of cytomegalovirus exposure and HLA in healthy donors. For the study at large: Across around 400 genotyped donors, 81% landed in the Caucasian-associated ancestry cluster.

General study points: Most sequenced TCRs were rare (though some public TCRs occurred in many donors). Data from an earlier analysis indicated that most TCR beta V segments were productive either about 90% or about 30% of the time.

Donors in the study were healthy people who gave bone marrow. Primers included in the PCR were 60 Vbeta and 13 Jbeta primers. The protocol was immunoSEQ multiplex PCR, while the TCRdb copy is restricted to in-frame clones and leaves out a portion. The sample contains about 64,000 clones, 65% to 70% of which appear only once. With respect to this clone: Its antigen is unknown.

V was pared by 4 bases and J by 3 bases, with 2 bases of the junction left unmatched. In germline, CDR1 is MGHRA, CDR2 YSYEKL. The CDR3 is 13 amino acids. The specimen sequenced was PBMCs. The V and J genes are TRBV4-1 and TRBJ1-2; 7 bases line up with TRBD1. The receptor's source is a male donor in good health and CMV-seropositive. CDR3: CASSRQGYYGYTF. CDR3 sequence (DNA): TGCGCCAGCAGCCGACAGGGCTACTATGGCTACACCTTC.